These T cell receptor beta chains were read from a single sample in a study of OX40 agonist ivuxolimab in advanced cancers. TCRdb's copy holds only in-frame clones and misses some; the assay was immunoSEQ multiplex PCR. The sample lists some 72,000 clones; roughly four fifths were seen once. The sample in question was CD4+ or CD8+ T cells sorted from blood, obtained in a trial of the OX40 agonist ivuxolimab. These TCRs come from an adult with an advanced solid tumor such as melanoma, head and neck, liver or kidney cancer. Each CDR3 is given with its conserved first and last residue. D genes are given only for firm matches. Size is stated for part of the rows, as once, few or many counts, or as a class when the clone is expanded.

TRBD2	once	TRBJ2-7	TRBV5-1	CASSSSSGSSYEQYF	TGCGCCAGCAGCTCTTCTAGCGGGAGCTCCTACGAGCAGTACTTC
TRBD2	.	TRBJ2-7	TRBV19	CASSIVAGPYEQYF	TGTGCCAGTAGTATTGTAGCGGGACCCTACGAGCAGTACTTC
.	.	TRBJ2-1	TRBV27	CASTRSMGGEQFF	TGTGCCAGCACCCGAAGTATGGGGGGTGAGCAGTTCTTC
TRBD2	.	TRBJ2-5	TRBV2	CASGGGRAPAETQYF	TGTGCCAGCGGGGGGGGACGGGCGCCGGCAGAGACCCAGTACTTC
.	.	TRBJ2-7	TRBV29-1	CSVGSGTHRREQYF	TGCAGCGTTGGATCCGGGACCCATAGGAGGGAGCAGTACTTC
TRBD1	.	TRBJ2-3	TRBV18	CASSPGTGTDTQYF	TGTGCCAGCTCACCTGGGACAGGCACAGATACGCAGTATTTT
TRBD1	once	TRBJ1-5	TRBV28	CASRPLTGLQPQHF	TGTGCCAGCAGGCCCTTGACAGGGCTTCAGCCCCAGCATTTT
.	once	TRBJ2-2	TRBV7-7	CASSLGGAPGELFF	TGTGCCAGCAGCTTAGGAGGGGCCCCCGGGGAGCTGTTTTTT
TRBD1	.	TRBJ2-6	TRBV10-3	CAISPGQGAVSGANVLTF	TGTGCCATCAGTCCCGGACAGGGGGCCGTCTCTGGGGCCAACGTCCTGACTTTC
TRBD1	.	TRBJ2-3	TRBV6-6	CASSSRDRGTDTQYF	TGTGCCAGCAGTAGCCGGGACAGGGGCACAGATACGCAGTATTTT
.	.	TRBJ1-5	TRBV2	CASSEWGARQPQHF	TGTGCCAGCAGTGAATGGGGGGCGCGACAGCCCCAGCATTTT
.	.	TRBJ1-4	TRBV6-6	CASTTGSDLDKGKLFF	TGTGCCAGCACAACGGGGTCGGACCTAGATAAGGGGAAACTGTTTTTT
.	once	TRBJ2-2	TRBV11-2	CASSLTAQWSGELFF	TGTGCCAGCAGCTTGACCGCGCAGTGGTCCGGGGAGCTGTTTTTT
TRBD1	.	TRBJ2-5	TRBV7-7	CASSLEGRGQETQYF	TGTGCCAGCAGCTTAGAGGGCAGGGGGCAAGAGACCCAGTACTTC
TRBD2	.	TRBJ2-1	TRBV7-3	CASSPRLAGGSNEQFF	TGTGCCAGCAGCCCCCGACTAGCGGGGGGGAGCAATGAGCAGTTCTTC
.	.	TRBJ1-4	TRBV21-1	CASSTTTTAREKLFF	TGTGCCAGCAGCACTACGACGACTGCTCGTGAAAAACTGTTTTTT
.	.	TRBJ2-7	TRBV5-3	CARRFGRVYEQYF	TGTGCCAGAAGGTTCGGCAGGGTCTACGAGCAGTACTTC
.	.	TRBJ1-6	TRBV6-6	CASSRKPGLNSPLHF	TGTGCCAGCAGCCGGAAGCCGGGACTCAATTCACCCCTCCACTTT
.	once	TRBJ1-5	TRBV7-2	CASSSDWGNQPQHF	TGTGCCAGCAGCTCCGATTGGGGCAATCAGCCCCAGCATTTT
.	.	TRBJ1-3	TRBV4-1	CASSDPERGSGNTIYF	TGCGCCAGCAGCGACCCGGAAAGGGGCTCTGGAAACACCATATATTTT
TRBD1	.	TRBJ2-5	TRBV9	CASSAGGGPVETQYF	TGTGCCAGCAGCGCAGGGGGTGGGCCCGTGGAGACCCAGTACTTC
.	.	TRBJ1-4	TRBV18	CASSPGWINEKLFF	TGTGCCAGCTCACCAGGATGGATTAATGAAAAACTGTTTTTT
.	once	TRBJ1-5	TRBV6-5	CASVRDGNQPQHF	TGTGCCAGCGTCAGGGACGGCAATCAGCCCCAGCATTTT
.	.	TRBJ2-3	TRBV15	CATSRDTTRRHTDTQYF	TGTGCCACCAGCAGAGATACCACCCGGCGACACACAGATACGCAGTATTTT
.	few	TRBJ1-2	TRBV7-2	CASSPPPGTTYGYTF	TGTGCCAGCAGCCCGCCACCGGGGACAACTTATGGCTACACCTTC